This T cell receptor (beta chain) is drawn from a study of cytomegalovirus exposure and HLA in healthy donors. The PCR contained 60 Vbeta and 13 Jbeta primers. Clones were sequenced by immunoSEQ multiplex PCR, and TCRdb holds only the in-frame ones, with some missing. The sample yields some 150,000 clones, approximately 78% seen once. Remarks on this clone: Its specificity is unknown.

Study findings and constraints: Earlier analysis looked at TCR beta V segments, and most were productive about 90% or about 30% of the time. Usually a TCR sequence was rare, but some public TCRs were found in many donors. Reportedly, diagnosis of cytomegalovirus status by the classifier showed high specificity and sensitivity. Later analysis identified around 15,000 TCR beta sequences associated with HLA alleles, using a false discovery rate threshold of 0.05.

V was clipped by 3 bases and J by 0 bases; unmatched bases: 4. Germline V lookup: CDR1 LNHNV, CDR2 YYDKDF (reference sequence). This CDR3 has 16 amino acids. Sequencing was done on a sample of PBMCs. The J gene is TRBJ2-1, the V gene TRBV15; TRBD2 matches at 8 bases. The TCR was taken from a human donor in good health. The CDR3 here is CATSSASGGSYNEQFF. CDR3 DNA sequence: TGTGCCACCAGCAGTGCAAGCGGGGGCTCCTACAATGAGCAGTTCTTC.